Each of the 8 T cell receptor beta chains below was sequenced from the same sample in a study of T cell responses to AZD1222 COVID-19 vaccine. Using immunoSEQ multiplex PCR, the repertoire was profiled, and TCRdb retains in-frame clones only, with some absent. The table records over 100,000 clones, approximately 94% of them present only once. Source: peripheral blood, taken on day 0 of AZD1222 vaccination. The receptors shown here come from an adult in good health.

The V and J genes are TRBV7-9 and TRBJ2-1; the match to TRBD2 covers 9 bases. This CDR3 is 15 amino acids long. Germline V gene lookup returns CDR1 SEHNR and CDR2 FQNEAQ (reference sequence). J lost 9 bases, V lost 3 bases, and 9 bases had no gene match. The CDR3 region is CASSFFSGSVGEQFF. In DNA, the CDR3 is TGTGCCAGCAGCTTTTTTAGCGGGAGTGTTGGTGAGCAGTTCTTC.

This chain uses TRBV4-1 with TRBJ2-7; 8 positions match TRBD2. This CDR3 is built from 16 residues. Trimming removed 4 bases from V and 4 bases from J; junction bases left unmatched: 12. Per the germline V gene, CDR1 is MGHRA and CDR2 is YSYEKL. The CDR3 loop is CASSPRSWAGGYEQYF. In nucleotides, the CDR3 is TGCGCCAGCAGCCCAAGATCATGGGCGGGAGGTTACGAGCAGTACTTC.

The V call is TRBV15, the J call TRBJ1-6; 9 nucleotides line up with TRBD1. This CDR3 contains 15 residues. The germline V gene has CDR1 LNHNV and CDR2 YYDKDF (reference sequence). V was clipped by 3 bases and J by 10 bases; unmatched bases: 7. In nucleotides, the CDR3 is TGTGCCACCAGCAGCTGGACAGGGGTAGGGTCACCCCTCCACTTT. This sequence encodes CATSSWTGVGSPLHF.

The chain uses TRBV11-2 and TRBJ2-1; D remains ambiguous. V lost 2 bases to trimming and J lost 5 bases, with 7 bases between them. Germline V gene data show CDR1 as SGHAT and CDR2 as FQNNGV. This CDR3 has 13 residues. The CDR3 protein is CASSLNLNNEQFF. In DNA, the CDR3 is TGTGCCAGCAGCTTAAACTTGAACAATGAGCAGTTCTTC.

The chain has TRBV29-1 and TRBJ2-7; D may correspond to TRBD1 or TRBD2 (5 bases each). Germline V gene lookup returns CDR1 SQVTM and CDR2 ANQGSEA. Trimming cost V 5 bases and J 2 bases, with 13 bases left between them. The CDR3 extends over 13 amino acids. The CDR3 protein is CSVLRGKPYEQYF. In DNA form, the CDR3 reads TGCAGCGTTTTGAGGGGTAAGCCCTACGAGCAGTACTTC.

The chain links TRBV30 to TRBJ2-3; 8 bases line up with TRBD2. CDR1 is GTSNPN and CDR2 is SVGIG in the germline V gene (reference sequence). CDR3 length: 16 amino acids. V shed 0 bases, J shed 4 bases, and the junction held 9 bases outside the gene matches. CDR3 sequence (DNA): TGTGCCTGGAGTGTCCCGGGACTAGTTTTGGCAGATACGCAGTATTTT. Amino acids: CAWSVPGLVLADTQYF. The full variable domain, its missing parts supplied by reference TRBV30 and TRBJ2-3, is SQTIHQWPATLVQPVGSPLSLECTVEGTSNPNLYWYRQAAGRGLQLLFYSVGIGQISSEVPQNLSASRPQDRQFILSSKKLLLSDSGFYLCAWSVPGLVLADTQYFGPGTRLTVL.

The rearrangement joins TRBV30 to TRBJ2-5, with 12 bases aligning to TRBD1. The CDR3 has 13 amino acids. V dropped 8 bases and J dropped 5; count of bases not matched to a gene: 6. The germline gives CDR1 GTSNPN, CDR2 SVGIG (reference sequence). The CDR3: CARGTGGDETQYF. The DNA for the CDR3 is TGTGCCAGGGGGACAGGGGGCGACGAGACCCAGTACTTC.

This chain uses TRBV19 with TRBJ2-7, with TRBD2 as a possible D gene (5 bases). The ends were cut back, 2 bases at V and 5 bases at J, with 16 bases in the middle. The V gene's germline CDR1 is LNHDA and CDR2 SQIVND (reference sequence). The CDR3 loop spans 15 amino acids. CDR3 nucleotide sequence: TGTGCCAGTAGTATATTCCCGGGGAACAAAGACGAGCAGTACTTC. Translation: CASSIFPGNKDEQYF.